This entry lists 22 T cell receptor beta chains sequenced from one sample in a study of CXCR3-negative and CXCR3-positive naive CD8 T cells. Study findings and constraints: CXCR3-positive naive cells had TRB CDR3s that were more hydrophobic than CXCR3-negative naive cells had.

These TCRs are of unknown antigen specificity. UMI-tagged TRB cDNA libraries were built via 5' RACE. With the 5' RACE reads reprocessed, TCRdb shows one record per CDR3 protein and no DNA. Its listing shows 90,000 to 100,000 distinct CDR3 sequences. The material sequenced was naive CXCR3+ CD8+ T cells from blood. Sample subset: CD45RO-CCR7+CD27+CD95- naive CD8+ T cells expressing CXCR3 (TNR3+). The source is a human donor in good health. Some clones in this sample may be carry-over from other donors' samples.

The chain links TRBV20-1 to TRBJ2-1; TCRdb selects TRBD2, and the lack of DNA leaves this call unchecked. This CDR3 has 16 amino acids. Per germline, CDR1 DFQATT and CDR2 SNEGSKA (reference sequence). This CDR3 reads CSARAFPGLAPNEQFF.

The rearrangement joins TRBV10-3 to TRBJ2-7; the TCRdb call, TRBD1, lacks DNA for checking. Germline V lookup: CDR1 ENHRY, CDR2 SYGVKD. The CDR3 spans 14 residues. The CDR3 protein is CAISEWTGGKEQYF.

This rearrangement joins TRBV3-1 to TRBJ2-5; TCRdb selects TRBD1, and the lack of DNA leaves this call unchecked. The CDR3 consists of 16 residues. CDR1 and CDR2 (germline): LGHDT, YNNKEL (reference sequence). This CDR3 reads CASSQDEGTNQETQYF.

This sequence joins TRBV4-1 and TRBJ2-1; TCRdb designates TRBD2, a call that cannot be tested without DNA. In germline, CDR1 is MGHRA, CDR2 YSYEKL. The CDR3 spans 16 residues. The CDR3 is CASSHPAGPIYNEQFF.

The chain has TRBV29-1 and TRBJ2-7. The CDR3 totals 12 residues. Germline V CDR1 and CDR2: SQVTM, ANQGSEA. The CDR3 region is CSEERFSYEQYF.

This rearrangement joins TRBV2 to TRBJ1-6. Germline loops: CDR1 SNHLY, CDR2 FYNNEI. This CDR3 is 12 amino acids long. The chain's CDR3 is CATHWRDSPLHF.

This CDR3 reads CASSQVPLGGAGEKLFF. The chain combines TRBV3-1 with TRBJ1-4; TCRdb's D call, TRBD1, is unchecked because there is no DNA. Germline CDR1 and CDR2: LGHDT and YNNKEL (reference sequence). The CDR3 is made up of 17 amino acids.

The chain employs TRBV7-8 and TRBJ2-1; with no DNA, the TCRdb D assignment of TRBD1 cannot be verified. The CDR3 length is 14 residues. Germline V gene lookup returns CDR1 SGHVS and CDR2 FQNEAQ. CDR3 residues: CASSLAQQGYEQFF. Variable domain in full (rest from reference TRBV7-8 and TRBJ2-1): GAGVSQSPRYKVAKRGQDVALRCDPISGHVSLFWYQQALGQGPEFLTYFQNEAQLDKSGLPSDRFFAERPEGSVSTLKIQRTQQEDSAVYLCASSLAQQGYEQFFGPGTRLTVL.

The CDR3: CASSPRAGRGGELFF. This sequence joins TRBV12-3 or TRBV12-4 and TRBJ2-2; TCRdb reports TRBD1, a call that lacks DNA to check it against. The CDR3 length is 15 residues.

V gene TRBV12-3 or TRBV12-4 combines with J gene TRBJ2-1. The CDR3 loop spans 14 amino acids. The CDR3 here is CASSPKSDYNEHLF.

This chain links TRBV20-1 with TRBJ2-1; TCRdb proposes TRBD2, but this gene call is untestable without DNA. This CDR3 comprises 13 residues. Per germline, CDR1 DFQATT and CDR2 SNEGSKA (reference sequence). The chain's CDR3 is CSAPRGSYNEQFF.

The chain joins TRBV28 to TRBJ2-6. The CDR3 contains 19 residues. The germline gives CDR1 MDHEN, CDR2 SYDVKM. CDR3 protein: CASSLWGFGQISGANVLTF.

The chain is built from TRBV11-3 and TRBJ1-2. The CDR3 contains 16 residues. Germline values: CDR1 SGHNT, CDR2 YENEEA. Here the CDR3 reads CASSSTTPSPRVGYTF.

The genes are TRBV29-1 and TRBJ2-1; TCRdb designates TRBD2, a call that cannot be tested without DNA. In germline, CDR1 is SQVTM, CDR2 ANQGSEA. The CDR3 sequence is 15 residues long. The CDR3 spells CSVTLPGLAINEQFF.

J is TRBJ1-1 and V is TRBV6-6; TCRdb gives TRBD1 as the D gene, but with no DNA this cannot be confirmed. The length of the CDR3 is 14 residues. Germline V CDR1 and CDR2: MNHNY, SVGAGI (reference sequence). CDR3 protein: CASSSQGGDTEAFF.

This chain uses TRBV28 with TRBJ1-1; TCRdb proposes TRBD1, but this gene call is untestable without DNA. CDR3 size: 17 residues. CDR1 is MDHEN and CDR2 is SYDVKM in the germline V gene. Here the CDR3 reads CASSPVRDSLMNTEAFF.

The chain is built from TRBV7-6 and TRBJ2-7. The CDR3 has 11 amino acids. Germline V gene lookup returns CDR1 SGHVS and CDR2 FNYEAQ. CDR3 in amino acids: CASSDGDERYF.

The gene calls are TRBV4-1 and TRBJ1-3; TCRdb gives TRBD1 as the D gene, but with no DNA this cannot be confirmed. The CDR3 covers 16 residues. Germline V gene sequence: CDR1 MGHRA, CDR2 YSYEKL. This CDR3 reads CASSQAGTGAGNTIYF.

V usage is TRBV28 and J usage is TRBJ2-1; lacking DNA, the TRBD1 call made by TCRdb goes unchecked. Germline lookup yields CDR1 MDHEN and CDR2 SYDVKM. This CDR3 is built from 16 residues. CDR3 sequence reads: CASSPSRDRGHNEQFF.

CDR3 protein: CASRPLGLAENNGQFF. The rearrangement links TRBV14 to TRBJ2-1; the D gene TCRdb calls, TRBD2, cannot be checked with no DNA. The germline CDR1 and CDR2 sequences are SGHDN and FVKESK. This CDR3 has 16 amino acids.

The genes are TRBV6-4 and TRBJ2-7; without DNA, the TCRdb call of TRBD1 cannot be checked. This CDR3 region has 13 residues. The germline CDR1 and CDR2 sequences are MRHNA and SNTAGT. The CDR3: CASSDLAGGEQYF.

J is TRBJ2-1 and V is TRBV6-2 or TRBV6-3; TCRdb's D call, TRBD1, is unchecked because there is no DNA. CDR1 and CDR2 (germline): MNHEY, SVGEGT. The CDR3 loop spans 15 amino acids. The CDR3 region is CASSTRTGTQNEQFF.